A selection of T cell receptor beta chains follows, all from one sample in a study of T cell changes during pregnancy in multiple sclerosis. TCRdb's table, derived via immunoSEQ multiplex PCR, lists solely in-frame clones and lacks some. Of 70,000 to 80,000 clones listed, around 94% are singletons. Material: peripheral blood, obtained in the third trimester of pregnancy. The origin of the receptors is a female donor with multiple sclerosis, enrolled in a pregnancy study. Each CDR3 is given with its conserved first and last residue. The order of the fields is V gene, CDR3 protein.

TRBV6-1 CASIGWDRDVTEAFF
TRBV10-3 CATSTIHNEQFF
TRBV18 CASSPGQGAVIYGYTF
TRBV4-2 CASSTRETAFGGELFF
TRBV6-1 CASVGGSYGYTF
TRBV13 CASSLAAGEETQYF
TRBV25-1 CASSEYASGPGELFF
TRBV19 CASSILAGAEQFF
TRBV6-5 CASSYGGGYTDTQYF
TRBV10-3 CAISPTGEAIYF
TRBV27 CASSVIAGGNTGELFF
TRBV7-6 CASSSRRDRAPNIQHF
TRBV27 CASSQSRGYYNEQFF
TRBV9 CASSVSSGGASDEQFF
TRBV6-1 CASSEVGRRGEKLFF
TRBV7-2 CASSLGLYGYTF
TRBV29-1 CSVRLGDTQYF
TRBV7-9 CASSLRGGNTIYF
TRBV7-8 CASSFGGGNTEAFF
TRBV7-8 CASSLRSWDRDGYTF
TRBV11-2 CASSLSVGEQETQYF
TRBV2 CASGWDRGADTQYF
TRBV18 CASSPGQRGNTIYF
TRBV4-3 CASSPAGQDGAYGYTF
TRBV11-3 CASSLGLAGGQDEQFF
TRBV30 CAWRGGATDTQYF
TRBV6-5 CASSSGQGSNTGELFF
TRBV5-4 CASRRPEGTDTQYF
TRBV9 CASSVYWRGGRQFF
TRBV25-1 CASRGQGMTEAFF
TRBV7-2 CASSFVVAGDREQFF
TRBV30 CAWSVNGQGGEQYF
TRBV18 CASSPPVGQGWPQPQHF
TRBV6-4 CASSERIADTQYF
TRBV2 CASSPSRQGQETQYF
TRBV7-2 CASSPRPGVGNTEAFF
TRBV29-1 CSVTTGSYEQYF
TRBV19 CASSIDHGTGDSPLHF
TRBV6-5 CASSPPGQGPYEQYF
TRBV15 CATNPRSRTDTQYF
TRBV6-6 CASSLTKGANYEQYF
TRBV25-1 CASSEYRAGAAYEQYF
TRBV30 CACTQDRGGNTIYF
TRBV7-6 CASSLGTTGTGSQPQHF
TRBV11-2 CASSLGNRGENEQFF
TRBV6-4 CASSSGETGELFF
TRBV25-1 CASSDYESYTF
TRBV11-2 CASSLVGVWNTEAFF
TRBV7-2 CASSSGTADTQYF
TRBV5-6 CASSPRQGVHTSYEQYF
TRBV7-3 CASSSTRQGVQFF
TRBV19 CASSPSDREADTQYF
TRBV4-1 CASSQEAAINQPQHF
TRBV7-9 CASRWGQGITEAFF